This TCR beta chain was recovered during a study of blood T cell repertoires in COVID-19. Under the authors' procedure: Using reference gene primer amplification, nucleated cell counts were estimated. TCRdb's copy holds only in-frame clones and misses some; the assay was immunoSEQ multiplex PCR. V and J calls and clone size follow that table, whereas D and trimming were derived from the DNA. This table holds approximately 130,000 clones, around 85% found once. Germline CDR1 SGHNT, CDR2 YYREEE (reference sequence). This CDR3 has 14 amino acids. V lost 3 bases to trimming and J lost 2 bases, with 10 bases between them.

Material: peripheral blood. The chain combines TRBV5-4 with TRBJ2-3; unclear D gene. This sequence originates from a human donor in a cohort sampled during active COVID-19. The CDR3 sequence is CASSSAEITDTQYF. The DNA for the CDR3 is TGTGCCAGCAGCTCCGCGGAGATCACAGATACGCAGTATTTT.